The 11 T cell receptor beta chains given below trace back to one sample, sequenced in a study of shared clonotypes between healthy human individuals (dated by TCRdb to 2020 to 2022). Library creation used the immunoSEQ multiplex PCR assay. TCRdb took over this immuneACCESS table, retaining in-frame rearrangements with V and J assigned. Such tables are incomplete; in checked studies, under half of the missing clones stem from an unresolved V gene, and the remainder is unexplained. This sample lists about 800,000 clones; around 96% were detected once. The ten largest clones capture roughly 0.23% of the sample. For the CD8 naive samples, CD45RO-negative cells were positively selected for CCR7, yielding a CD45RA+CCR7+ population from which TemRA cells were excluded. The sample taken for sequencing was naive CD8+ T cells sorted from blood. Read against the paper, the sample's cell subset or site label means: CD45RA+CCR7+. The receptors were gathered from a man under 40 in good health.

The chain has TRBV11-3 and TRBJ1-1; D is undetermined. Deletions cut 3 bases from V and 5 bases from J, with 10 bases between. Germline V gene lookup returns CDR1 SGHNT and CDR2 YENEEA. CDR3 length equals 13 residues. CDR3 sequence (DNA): TGTGCCAGCAGCTTCCGGGCTAGTACTGAAGCTTTCTTT. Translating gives CASSFRASTEAFF. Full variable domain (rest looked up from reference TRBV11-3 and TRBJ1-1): EAGVVQSPRYKIIEKKQPVAFWCNPISGHNTLYWYLQNLGQGPELLIRYENEEAVDDSQLPKDRFSAERLKGVDSTLKIQPAELGDSAVYLCASSFRASTEAFFGQGTRLTVV.

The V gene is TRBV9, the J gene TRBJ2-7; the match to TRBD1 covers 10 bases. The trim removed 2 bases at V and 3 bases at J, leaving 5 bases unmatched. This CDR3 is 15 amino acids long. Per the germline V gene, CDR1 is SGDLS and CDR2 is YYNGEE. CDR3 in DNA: TGTGCCAGCAGCGTCGGGACAGGGGTTAACTACGAGCAGTACTTC. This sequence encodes CASSVGTGVNYEQYF.

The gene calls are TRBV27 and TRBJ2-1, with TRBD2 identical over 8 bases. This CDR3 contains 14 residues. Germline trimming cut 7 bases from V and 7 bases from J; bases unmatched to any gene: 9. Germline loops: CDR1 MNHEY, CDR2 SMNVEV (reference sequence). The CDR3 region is CASTRGGRVNEQFF. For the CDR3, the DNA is TGTGCCAGCACACGGGGGGGCAGGGTAAATGAGCAGTTCTTC.

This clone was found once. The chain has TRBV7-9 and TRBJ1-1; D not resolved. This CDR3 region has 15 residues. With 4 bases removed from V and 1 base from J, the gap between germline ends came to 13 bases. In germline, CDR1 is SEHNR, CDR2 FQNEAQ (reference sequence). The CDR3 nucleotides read TGTGCCAGCAGCTCGACAACCATGGAGAACACTGAAGCTTTCTTT. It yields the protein CASSSTTMENTEAFF.

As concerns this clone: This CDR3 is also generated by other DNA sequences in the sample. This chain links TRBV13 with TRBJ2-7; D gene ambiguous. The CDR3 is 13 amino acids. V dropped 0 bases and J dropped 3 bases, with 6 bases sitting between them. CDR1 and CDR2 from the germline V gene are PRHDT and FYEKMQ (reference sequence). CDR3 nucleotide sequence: TGTGCCAGCAGCTTAGGTGACGGCTACGAGCAGTACTTC. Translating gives CASSLGDGYEQYF.

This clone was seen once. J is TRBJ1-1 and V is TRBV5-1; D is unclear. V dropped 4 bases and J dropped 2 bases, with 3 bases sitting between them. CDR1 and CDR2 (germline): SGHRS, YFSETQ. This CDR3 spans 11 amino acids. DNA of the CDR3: TGCGCCAGCAGCGGTAACACTGAAGCTTTCTTT. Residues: CASSGNTEAFF. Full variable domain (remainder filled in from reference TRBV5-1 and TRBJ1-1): KAGVTQTPRYLIKTRGQQVTLSCSPISGHRSVSWYQQTPGQGLQFLFEYFSETQRNKGNFPGRFSGRQFSNSRSEMNVSTLELGDSALYLCASSGNTEAFFGQGTRLTVV.

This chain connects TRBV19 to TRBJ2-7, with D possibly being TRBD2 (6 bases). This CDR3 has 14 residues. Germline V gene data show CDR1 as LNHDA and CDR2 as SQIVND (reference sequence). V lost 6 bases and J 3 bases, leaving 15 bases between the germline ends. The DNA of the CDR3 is TGTGCCAGTAGCCCCGGGACTGCAAGCTACGAGCAGTACTTC. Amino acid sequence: CASSPGTASYEQYF. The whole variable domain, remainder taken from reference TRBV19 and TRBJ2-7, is DGGITQSPKYLFRKEGQNVTLSCEQNLNHDAMYWYRQDPGQGLRLIYYSQIVNDFQKGDIAEGYSVSREKKESFPLTVTSAQKNPTAFYLCASSPGTASYEQYFGPGTRLTVT.

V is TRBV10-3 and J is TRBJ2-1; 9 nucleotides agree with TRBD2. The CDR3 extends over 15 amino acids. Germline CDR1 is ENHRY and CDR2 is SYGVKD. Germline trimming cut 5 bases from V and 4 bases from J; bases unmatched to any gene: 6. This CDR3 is CAISSSGDDYNEQFF. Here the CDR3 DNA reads TGTGCCATCAGTTCTAGCGGGGACGATTACAATGAGCAGTTCTTC.

CDR3 DNA sequence: TGCAGCGTTGATCCCGGGCTGGGGGGCCCGAACACTGAAGCTTTCTTT. Residues: CSVDPGLGGPNTEAFF. The chain combines TRBV29-1 with TRBJ1-1; possibly TRBD1 for D (6 bases). Trimming removed 3 bases at V and 1 base at J, with 18 bases between. The length of the CDR3 is 16 residues. CDR1 SQVTM and CDR2 ANQGSEA come from the germline V gene. The entire variable domain, with the rest obtained from reference TRBV29-1 and TRBJ1-1, is as follows: SAVISQKPSRDICQRGTSLTIQCQVDSQVTMMFWYRQQPGQSLTLIATANQGSEATYESGFVIDKFPISRPNLTFSTLTVSNMSPEDSSIYLCSVDPGLGGPNTEAFFGQGTRLTVV.

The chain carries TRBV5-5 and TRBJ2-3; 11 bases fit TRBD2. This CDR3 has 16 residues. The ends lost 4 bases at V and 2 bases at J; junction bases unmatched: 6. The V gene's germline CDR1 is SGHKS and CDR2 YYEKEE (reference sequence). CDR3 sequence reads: CASSQRLAGYTDTQYF. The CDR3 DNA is TGTGCCAGCAGCCAACGACTAGCGGGGTACACAGATACGCAGTATTTT.

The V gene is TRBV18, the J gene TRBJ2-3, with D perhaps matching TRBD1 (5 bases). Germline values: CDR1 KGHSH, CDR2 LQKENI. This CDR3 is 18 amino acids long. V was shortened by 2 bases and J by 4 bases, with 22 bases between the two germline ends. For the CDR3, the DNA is TGTGCCAGCTCACCAGGGGCACTGAAGAAGGCACATGCAGATACGCAGTATTTT. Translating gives CASSPGALKKAHADTQYF.